This is a list of T cell receptor beta chains from one sample in a study of identical twins. Each CDR3 protein gets one entry after TCRdb re-called the 5' RACE reads with MiXCR. The sample carries 550,000 to 700,000 distinct CDR3 sequences, roughly 9.5% recorded once. This sample also appeared in a second study, on yellow fever vaccine responses in identical twins.

Sequencing was performed on PBMCs. The receptor source for this set is a woman under 30 in good health. CDR3s include the opening cysteine and the closing phenylalanine or tryptophan. A D gene is named only where the DNA matches it firmly. Only some rows state a clone size, as once, few, many or a class for expanded clones.

clone size: NA
J gene: TRBJ2-1
D gene: NA
V gene: TRBV28
CDR3 DNA: TGTGCCAGCAGTTTAGACAAAGCCAATGAGCAGTTCTTC
CDR3 protein: CASSLDKANEQFF

clone size: few
J gene: TRBJ2-1
D gene: TRBD2
V gene: TRBV29-1
CDR3 DNA: TGCAGCACCGGACTAGCGGGCAACAATGAGCAGTTCTTC
CDR3 protein: CSTGLAGNNEQFF

clone size: NA
J gene: TRBJ2-1
D gene: NA
V gene: TRBV20-1
CDR3 DNA: TGCAGTCTAACCTGGGGGGGCGGGGCCTCTGAGCAGTTCTTC
CDR3 protein: CSLTWGGGASEQFF

clone size: NA
J gene: TRBJ1-2
D gene: NA
V gene: TRBV28
CDR3 DNA: TGTGCCAGCAGTTTGGTGGGTAATGGCTACACCTTC
CDR3 protein: CASSLVGNGYTF

clone size: NA
J gene: TRBJ2-2
D gene: NA
V gene: TRBV29-1
CDR3 DNA: TGCAGTTACGGAACCTCGAACACCGGGGAGCTGTTTTTT
CDR3 protein: CSYGTSNTGELFF

clone size: NA
J gene: TRBJ2-7
D gene: NA
V gene: TRBV24-1
CDR3 DNA: TGTGCCACCAGTGATTTGCGCCCGCGCATTTTCTCCGTGTGGCAGTACTTC
CDR3 protein: CATSDLRPRIFSVWQYF

clone size: many
J gene: TRBJ2-1
D gene: NA
V gene: TRBV20-1
CDR3 DNA: TGCAGCGGGTGGAGGAATGAGCAGTTCTTC
CDR3 protein: CSGWRNEQFF

clone size: NA
J gene: TRBJ1-1
D gene: TRBD1
V gene: TRBV5-1
CDR3 DNA: TGCGCCAGCAGCTTGGCCGGGACAGGGCGAGGGAACACTGAAGCTTTCTTT
CDR3 protein: CASSLAGTGRGNTEAFF

clone size: NA
J gene: TRBJ2-2
D gene: NA
V gene: TRBV30
CDR3 DNA: TGTGCCTGGAGTAGAGATTCCACCGGGGAGCTGTTTTTT
CDR3 protein: CAWSRDSTGELFF

clone size: NA
J gene: TRBJ2-7
D gene: NA
V gene: TRBV4-2
CDR3 DNA: TGTGCCAGCAGCCAAGCTGGGGGGAACTACGAGCAGTACTTC
CDR3 protein: CASSQAGGNYEQYF

clone size: many
J gene: TRBJ2-1
D gene: TRBD1
V gene: TRBV12-3/TRBV12-4
CDR3 DNA: TGTGCCAGCAGACCGCGGGACAGGGAATACAATGAGCAGTTCTTC
CDR3 protein: CASRPRDREYNEQFF

clone size: many
J gene: TRBJ2-1
D gene: TRBD2
V gene: TRBV20-1
CDR3 DNA: TGCAGTGCTAGTAGGGTGTCGGGAGGTGCCTACAATGAGCAGTTCTTC
CDR3 protein: CSASRVSGGAYNEQFF

clone size: few
J gene: TRBJ2-7
D gene: NA
V gene: TRBV27
CDR3 DNA: TGTGCCAGCAGTGCCAGAAGAAATCCCTACGAGCAGTACTTC
CDR3 protein: CASSARRNPYEQYF

clone size: many
J gene: TRBJ2-7
D gene: TRBD2
V gene: TRBV5-4
CDR3 DNA: TGTGCCAGCAGTACTAGCGGCTTGACCTCCTACGAGCAGTACTTC
CDR3 protein: CASSTSGLTSYEQYF

clone size: many
J gene: TRBJ2-6
D gene: TRBD1
V gene: TRBV28
CDR3 DNA: TGTGCCAGCAGTTTTAGATCCGGGACAGGGACTGGGGCCAACGTCCTGACTTTC
CDR3 protein: CASSFRSGTGTGANVLTF

clone size: few
J gene: TRBJ1-5
D gene: NA
V gene: TRBV20-1
CDR3 DNA: TGCAGTGCTCGTCGATACCTCAGCAATCAGCCCCAGCATTTT
CDR3 protein: CSARRYLSNQPQHF

clone size: few
J gene: TRBJ1-1
D gene: NA
V gene: TRBV6-6
CDR3 DNA: TGTGCCAGCAGCGGGCTGGTGAACACTGAAGCTTTCTTT
CDR3 protein: CASSGLVNTEAFF

clone size: many
J gene: TRBJ1-6
D gene: NA
V gene: TRBV12-3/TRBV12-4
CDR3 DNA: TGTGCCAGCAGTTTATCCGGCCGTAGCTCCTATAATTCACCCCTCCACTTT
CDR3 protein: CASSLSGRSSYNSPLHF

clone size: few
J gene: TRBJ2-7
D gene: TRBD2
V gene: TRBV5-5
CDR3 DNA: TGTGCCAGCAGCTCGAGACTAGCGTCTTCCTACGAGCAGTACTTC
CDR3 protein: CASSSRLASSYEQYF

clone size: few
J gene: TRBJ2-7
D gene: TRBD1
V gene: TRBV25-1
CDR3 DNA: TGTGCCAGCAGTGGGGCCTTACAGGGGAAGCAGTACTTC
CDR3 protein: CASSGALQGKQYF

clone size: few
J gene: TRBJ1-3
D gene: NA
V gene: TRBV28
CDR3 DNA: TGTGCCAGCAACTTCCAGGGGAAGGGCTCTGGAAACACCATATATTTT
CDR3 protein: CASNFQGKGSGNTIYF

clone size: few
J gene: TRBJ2-1
D gene: TRBD2
V gene: TRBV12-3/TRBV12-4
CDR3 DNA: TGTGCCAGCAGTACCTCTAGCGGGCACTACAATGAGCAGTTCTTC
CDR3 protein: CASSTSSGHYNEQFF

clone size: NA
J gene: TRBJ2-7
D gene: NA
V gene: TRBV27
CDR3 DNA: TGTGCCAGCAGTTTATGGGGGGGCGCAGGCTACGAGCAGTACTTC
CDR3 protein: CASSLWGGAGYEQYF

clone size: many
J gene: TRBJ1-1
D gene: TRBD1
V gene: TRBV7-9
CDR3 DNA: TGTGCCAGCAGCATAGATCAGACAGGGGGTAACACTGAAGCTTTCTTT
CDR3 protein: CASSIDQTGGNTEAFF

clone size: few
J gene: TRBJ2-7
D gene: TRBD2
V gene: TRBV20-1
CDR3 DNA: TGCAGTGCTAGAGATCAGTGGCTAGCGGTTACCTACGAGCAGTACTTC
CDR3 protein: CSARDQWLAVTYEQYF

clone size: few
J gene: TRBJ2-7
D gene: NA
V gene: TRBV6-1
CDR3 DNA: TGTGCCAGCAGTGAAGCGCTGAAGGGGCGCGAGCAGTACTTC
CDR3 protein: CASSEALKGREQYF

clone size: NA
J gene: TRBJ1-1
D gene: NA
V gene: TRBV27
CDR3 DNA: TGTGCCAGCAGCCCCACGGGGCTAGGGGCTGAAGCTTTCTTT
CDR3 protein: CASSPTGLGAEAFF

clone size: NA
J gene: TRBJ2-3
D gene: NA
V gene: TRBV28
CDR3 DNA: TGTGCCAGCAGTTCGTACAGCCTCCCAAGCACAGATACGCAGTATTTT
CDR3 protein: CASSSYSLPSTDTQYF

clone size: many
J gene: TRBJ2-7
D gene: NA
V gene: TRBV27
CDR3 DNA: TGTGCCAGCAGTTGGGCGGGGACCTACGAGCAGTACTTC
CDR3 protein: CASSWAGTYEQYF

clone size: many
J gene: TRBJ2-3
D gene: NA
V gene: TRBV4-1
CDR3 DNA: TGCGCCAGCAGCCAAGATTTTGGGGGGGCTAGCACAGATACGCAGTATTTT
CDR3 protein: CASSQDFGGASTDTQYF

clone size: many
J gene: TRBJ2-1
D gene: TRBD2
V gene: TRBV11-3
CDR3 DNA: TGTGCCAGCAGCTTCAGTAGCGGGGGGGCCGGGAATGAGCAGTTCTTC
CDR3 protein: CASSFSSGGAGNEQFF

clone size: few
J gene: TRBJ2-4
D gene: TRBD1
V gene: TRBV10-3
CDR3 DNA: TGTGCCATTACCCGGGACAGGTATTATGAGGGCAAAAACATTCAGTACTTC
CDR3 protein: CAITRDRYYEGKNIQYF

clone size: many
J gene: TRBJ2-1
D gene: TRBD2
V gene: TRBV6-5
CDR3 DNA: TGTGCCAGCAGTTGGGTGGGAGGGGTCGATGAGCAGTTCTTC
CDR3 protein: CASSWVGGVDEQFF

clone size: few
J gene: TRBJ2-1
D gene: NA
V gene: TRBV5-5
CDR3 DNA: TGTGCCAGCAGCCCCTCCTCGCACAATGAGCAGTTCTTC
CDR3 protein: CASSPSSHNEQFF

clone size: NA
J gene: TRBJ2-1
D gene: TRBD1
V gene: TRBV12-3/TRBV12-4
CDR3 DNA: TGTGCCAGCAGCCTACATCTCGGGCAGCAGGGGGATGAGCAGTTCTTC
CDR3 protein: CASSLHLGQQGDEQFF

clone size: many
J gene: TRBJ1-4
D gene: NA
V gene: TRBV29-1
CDR3 DNA: TGCAGCGTGGCCCCGCGGCAGACTGAAAAACTGTTTTTT
CDR3 protein: CSVAPRQTEKLFF

clone size: few
J gene: TRBJ2-2
D gene: NA
V gene: TRBV19
CDR3 DNA: TGTGCCAGTAGTAAGACCGACAAGGCTTTTACCGGGGAGCTGTTTTTT
CDR3 protein: CASSKTDKAFTGELFF

clone size: few
J gene: TRBJ2-7
D gene: NA
V gene: TRBV4-3
CDR3 DNA: TGCGCCAGCAGCCAATCTCACGGGGGGCGCAACGAGCAGTACTTC
CDR3 protein: CASSQSHGGRNEQYF

clone size: many
J gene: TRBJ2-7
D gene: NA
V gene: TRBV14
CDR3 DNA: TGTGCCAGCAGCCGCCTCCCGGGAAACGTCTACGAGCAGTACTTC
CDR3 protein: CASSRLPGNVYEQYF